These 32 T cell receptor beta chains were all obtained from the same sample, sequenced in a study of breast tumors, draining lymph nodes, adjacent tissues. Samples came from axillary lymph nodes draining the breast cancer. TCRdb fed the multiplex PCR reads into MiXCR, producing one record per CDR3 protein. The sample consists of about 200,000 distinct CDR3 sequences, over 25% of them appearing once. The sequenced material came from axillary lymph node tissue. These receptors were obtained from a female donor with breast cancer. Some clones in this sample may be carry-over from other donors' samples.

The rearrangement uses TRBV20-1 and TRBJ2-5; D possibly corresponds to TRBD2 (5 bases). Trimming stripped 7 bases from V and 2 bases from J, with 11 bases between. The CDR3 sequence is 12 residues long. CDR1 DFQATT and CDR2 SNEGSKA come from the germline V gene (reference sequence). CDR3 residues: CSVKTIQETQYF. In DNA form, the CDR3 reads TGCAGTGTTAAGACTATACAAGAGACCCAGTACTTC.

Ten or more counts support this clonotype. The rearrangement uses TRBV20-1 and TRBJ1-6; D is uncertain. The germline V gene encodes CDR1 DFQATT and CDR2 SNEGSKA (reference sequence). V was pared by 1 base and J by 6 bases, with 10 bases between. CDR3 length: 14 amino acids. CDR3 sequence (DNA): TGCAGTGCTAGAGGGGGAAACAGTAATTCACCCCTCCACTTT. Translation gives CSARGGNSNSPLHF.

This clonotype has at least ten counts. The rearrangement joins TRBV10-2 to TRBJ2-1; D possibly corresponds to TRBD1 (5 bases). Germline CDR1 reads WSHSY; CDR2 reads SAAADI. Trimming stripped 8 bases from V and 5 bases from J, with 19 bases between. The CDR3 is 15 amino acids. CDR3 in DNA: TGCGCCAGCCGCGGCACTGACAGCACCAACAATGAGCAGTTCTTC. It specifies CASRGTDSTNNEQFF.

At least ten counts were recorded for this clonotype. The chain couples TRBV7-6 to TRBJ2-1; D may be TRBD1 or TRBD2 (6 bases each). Germline CDR1 reads SGHVS; CDR2 reads FNYEAQ. V shed 4 bases and J shed 6 bases, with 13 bases lying between them. The CDR3 has 14 residues. The CDR3 nucleotides read TGTGCCAGCAGCTCTTCTTGGGGGGCCAATGAGCAGTTCTTC. It codes for CASSSSWGANEQFF.

This clonotype was recorded many times. The chain recombines TRBV7-9 with TRBJ2-3; D call uncertain. V was pared by 1 base and J by 4 bases, with 6 bases between. The CDR3 runs 13 residues. The germline gives CDR1 SEHNR, CDR2 FQNEAQ (reference sequence). The CDR3 coding sequence is TGTGCCAGCAGCTTAGTTGGGGCAGATACGCAGTATTTT. Translating gives CASSLVGADTQYF.

This clonotype was found many times. This sequence joins TRBV7-3 and TRBJ2-3; 9 bases line up with TRBD2. This CDR3 spans 18 amino acids. V lost 5 bases and J lost 5; bases outside the gene matches: 17. Germline V gene data show CDR1 as SGHTA and CDR2 as FQGTGA. CDR3 amino acids: CASSPKQTSGLKVDTQYF. In nucleotides, the CDR3 is TGTGCCAGCAGCCCTAAACAGACTAGCGGATTAAAAGTAGATACGCAGTATTTT.

The table lists this clonotype with many counts. The gene calls are TRBV6-6 and TRBJ1-4; maybe TRBD1 (5 bases). Trimming stripped 4 bases from V and 8 bases from J, with 17 bases between. Germline CDR1 and CDR2: MNHNY and SVGAGI (reference sequence). The CDR3 loop spans 15 amino acids. The CDR3 nucleotides are TGTGCCAGCAGTTGGGGTGGGGCAGATCGCGAAAAACTGTTTTTT. It specifies CASSWGGADREKLFF.

The chain joins TRBV25-1 to TRBJ2-1, with unresolved D. The germline CDR1 and CDR2 sequences are MGHDK and SYGVNS. The ends were cut back, 4 bases at V and 7 bases at J, with 17 bases in the middle. CDR3 length: 15 amino acids. The CDR3 DNA reads as TGTGCCAGCAGTGCCCTGGTACCCCCTCGGAATGAGCAGTTCTTC. Translation: CASSALVPPRNEQFF.

This clonotype was recorded a few times. This may be a read error, as it is one base from a much larger clone. This chain joins TRBV5-1 and TRBJ1-5, with a possible D match to TRBD1 (5 bases). This CDR3 is built from 14 residues. Germline V gives CDR1 SGHRS, CDR2 YFSETQ. This CDR3 reads CAGSLGAGGQPQHF. In DNA, the CDR3 is TGCGCCGGCAGCTTGGGAGCGGGGGGTCAGCCCCAGCATTTT.

This clonotype was detected many times. The V gene is TRBV5-1, the J gene TRBJ2-7; 7 bases agree with TRBD2. CDR3 size: 12 residues. Germline values: CDR1 SGHRS, CDR2 YFSETQ. Trimming cost V 3 bases and J 5 bases; bases outside gene matches: 2. CDR3 sequence (DNA): TGCGCCAGCAGCTGGGGAGGGAACGAGCAGTACTTC. Translating it yields CASSWGGNEQYF.

For this clonotype: A much larger clonotype is one base distant, so this may be a read error. The V call is TRBV5-4, the J call TRBJ2-1; D possibly corresponds to TRBD2 (6 bases). Per germline, CDR1 SGHNT and CDR2 YYREEE (reference sequence). This CDR3 is built from 14 residues. The CDR3 spells CASSLVGGSNEQLF. CDR3 bases: TGTGCCAGCAGCTTGGTTGGAGGGAGCAATGAGCAGCTCTTC.

This clonotype was seen a few times. The rearrangement joins TRBV6-1 to TRBJ2-7; D gene uncertain. The CDR3 is 12 amino acids. Looked up from germline, CDR1 is MNHNS and CDR2 is SASEGT. Trimming pared 5 bases from V and 1 base from J, leaving 6 bases between. Here the CDR3 reads CASSSTSYEQYF. In DNA, the CDR3 is TGTGCCAGCAGTTCAACTTCCTACGAGCAGTACTTC.

This clonotype was recorded at least ten times. The chain is built from TRBV28 and TRBJ2-7; D is undetermined. Trimming took off 2 bases at V and 2 bases at J, with 7 bases between the two ends. This CDR3 is 13 amino acids long. Germline values: CDR1 MDHEN, CDR2 SYDVKM. The CDR3 DNA reads as TGTGCCAGCAGTTTAGACCAAGCCTACGAGCAGTACTTC. As protein: CASSLDQAYEQYF.

This clonotype was seen at least ten times. The chain is built from TRBV7-2 and TRBJ2-3; the D is unclear. The V gene lost 1 base and the J gene lost 5 bases, with 7 bases spanning the gap. From germline, CDR1 is SGHTA and CDR2 FQGNSA. This CDR3 has 13 amino acids. As DNA, the CDR3 is TGTGCCAGCAGCTTAGGGCCTGGAGATACGCAGTATTTT. It encodes CASSLGPGDTQYF.

This chain connects TRBV30 to TRBJ2-5; a weak D match, TRBD2 (5 bases). The germline gives CDR1 GTSNPN, CDR2 SVGIG (reference sequence). Trimming pared 5 bases from V and 5 bases from J, leaving 12 bases between. This CDR3 region has 12 residues. CDR3 loop: CAWQERAETQYF. The CDR3 nucleotides read TGTGCCTGGCAAGAGAGGGCGGAGACCCAGTACTTC.

This chain connects TRBV15 to TRBJ2-5; TRBD1 is a possible D gene (5 bases). Looked up from germline, CDR1 is LNHNV and CDR2 is YYDKDF (reference sequence). Between the trimmed V and J ends, which lost 0 bases and 3 bases, there was a span of 14 bases. The CDR3 loop spans 16 amino acids. This CDR3 is CATSRDRARAKETQYF. DNA of the CDR3: TGTGCCACCAGCAGAGATCGTGCCAGGGCAAAAGAGACCCAGTACTTC.

This clonotype occurred many times. The chain has TRBV2 and TRBJ1-6; weak D call: TRBD1 (6 bases). The germline V gene encodes CDR1 SNHLY and CDR2 FYNNEI. Trimming took off 6 bases at V and 0 bases at J, with 18 bases between the two ends. This CDR3 spans 18 amino acids. CDR3 nucleotides: TGTGCCAGCAGGGGGACACCCAATCCTAGCTCCTATAATTCACCCCTCCACTTT. Translating it yields CASRGTPNPSSYNSPLHF.

This clonotype was seen many times. The chain joins TRBV20-1 to TRBJ1-6; 8 positions agree with TRBD1. Germline V gene sequence: CDR1 DFQATT, CDR2 SNEGSKA (reference sequence). The CDR3 is made up of 14 amino acids. V gave up 3 bases and J gave up 5 bases; unmatched junction bases: 3. The CDR3 DNA follows: TGCAGTGCTAGGACGGACAGGGATAATTCACCCCTCCACTTT. This gives the protein CSARTDRDNSPLHF.

Remarks on this clonotype: The conserved phenylalanine or tryptophan normally closing the CDR3 is absent here, so this likely arose from a read error. CDR3 loop: CASSVGRGETQYS. The DNA for the CDR3 is TGTGCCAGCAGCGTTGGAAGAGGAGAGACCCAGTACTCC. V usage is TRBV9 and J usage is TRBJ2-5; D ambiguous. The CDR3 totals 13 residues. Trimming took off 2 bases at V and 4 bases at J, with 9 bases between the two ends. CDR1 is SGDLS, CDR2 YYNGEE, per germline.

In this sample, this clonotype turned up many times. The chain recombines TRBV7-6 with TRBJ1-5, with a possible D match to TRBD1 (6 bases). The CDR3 contains 15 residues. V dropped 5 bases and J dropped 3 bases, with 14 bases sitting between them. Germline V gene data show CDR1 as SGHVS and CDR2 as FNYEAQ. The CDR3 nucleotides read TGTGCCAGCAGCCATATAGGGGGATACAATCAGCCCCAGCATTTT. Its translation: CASSHIGGYNQPQHF.

This chain links TRBV12-3 or TRBV12-4 with TRBJ2-5; TRBD1 agrees at 9 bases. The ends lost 5 bases at V and 4 bases at J; junction bases unmatched: 8. The CDR3 has 15 amino acids. The CDR3 here is CASSLWGTGIETQYF. The DNA for the CDR3 is TGTGCCAGCAGTCTTTGGGGGACAGGGATAGAGACCCAGTACTTC.

Ten or more counts support this clonotype. The rearrangement links TRBV20-1 to TRBJ2-3, with D unclear. V shed 0 bases and J shed 6 bases, with 4 bases lying between them. Germline V CDR1 and CDR2: DFQATT, SNEGSKA (reference sequence). The CDR3 contains 11 residues. CDR3: CSARDRDTQYF. In DNA form, the CDR3 reads TGCAGTGCTAGAGATAGGGATACGCAGTATTTT.

This clonotype was picked up many times. One end of the junction does not line up with germline, which may come from a read error. The chain employs TRBV6-5 and TRBJ2-7; TRBD2 agrees at 8 bases. This CDR3 contains 14 residues. Germline V CDR1 and CDR2: MNHEY, SVGAGI. CDR3 loop: CASSHSGGTYEQYF. The CDR3 DNA reads TGTGCCAGCAGTCACTCGGGGGGGACCTACGAGCAGTACTTC.

This clonotype was seen at least ten times. The gene calls are TRBV30 and TRBJ1-6, with D uncertain. The V and J ends lost 7 bases and 7 bases respectively, with 11 bases between them. In germline, CDR1 is GTSNPN, CDR2 SVGIG (reference sequence). This CDR3 has 12 residues. The CDR3 sequence is CAFVGENSPLHF. DNA of the CDR3: TGTGCCTTCGTTGGGGAGAATTCACCCCTCCACTTT.

This clonotype has a handful of counts. This sequence may be a read error, since a much larger clone differs from it by one base. The chain carries TRBV20-1 and TRBJ2-2; tentative D call: TRBD2 (6 bases). Germline V gives CDR1 DFQATT, CDR2 SNEGSKA (reference sequence). The CDR3 runs to 16 residues. V lost 1 base and J 4 bases, leaving 16 bases between the germline ends. CDR3 sequence reads: CSARGSSGWPTGELFF. The CDR3 DNA reads TGCAGTGCTAGAGGGAGTAGCGGATGGCCCACCGGGGAGCTGTTTTTT.

The chain links TRBV2 to TRBJ2-5; 9 bases map to TRBD2. The germline V gene has CDR1 SNHLY and CDR2 FYNNEI. V was pared by 1 base and J by 0 bases, with 6 bases of the junction left unmatched. There are 17 residues in the CDR3. The CDR3 spells CASSEGIAGDNQETQYF. The CDR3 nucleotides read TGTGCCAGCAGTGAAGGGATAGCGGGGGACAACCAAGAGACCCAGTACTTC. Looking up the rest from reference TRBV2 and TRBJ2-5 gives the full variable domain: EPEVTQTPSHQVTQMGQEVILRCVPISNHLYFYWYRQILGQKVEFLVSFYNNEISEKSEIFDDQFSVERPDGSNFTLKIRSTKLEDSAMYFCASSEGIAGDNQETQYFGPGTRLLVL.

This clonotype was picked up many times. The chain combines TRBV20-1 with TRBJ2-1; the D is unclear. V lost 0 bases and J lost 1, with 10 bases in between. The germline CDR1 and CDR2 sequences are DFQATT and SNEGSKA (reference sequence). The CDR3 length is 15 residues. CDR3 amino acids: CSARDTPSSYNEQFF. The DNA of the CDR3 is TGCAGTGCTAGAGATACCCCCTCTTCCTACAATGAGCAGTTCTTC.

Of note for this clonotype: With a much larger clone just one base away, this may be a read error. The rearrangement links TRBV30 to TRBJ2-3, with D unresolved. CDR3 size: 13 residues. CDR1 and CDR2 (germline): GTSNPN, SVGIG (reference sequence). V lost 2 bases and J lost 4, with 10 bases in between. The CDR3: CAWSWAVADTQYF. The DNA of the CDR3 is TGTGCCTGGAGTTGGGCCGTCGCAGATACGCAGTATTTT.

A remark on this clonotype: This may stem from a read error, because a much larger clone lies one nucleotide away. The chain combines TRBV5-1 with TRBJ1-2; 10 bases line up with TRBD1. Looked up from germline, CDR1 is SGHRS and CDR2 is YFSETQ. This CDR3 has 13 residues. J gave up 10 bases and V 7 bases, and 10 bases lay outside the gene matches. The CDR3 reads CASAPDRGDVYTF. The CDR3 region has the DNA TGCGCCAGCGCCCCGGACAGGGGGGATGTCTACACCTTC.

This clonotype was seen at least ten times. This chain connects TRBV6-1 to TRBJ2-3; tentative D call: TRBD2 (7 bases). Trimming removed 6 bases at V and 0 bases at J, with 16 bases between. This CDR3 has 16 residues. Germline CDR1 reads MNHNS; CDR2 reads SASEGT. The CDR3 loop reads CASREGGGWSTDTQYF. In DNA, the CDR3 is TGTGCCAGCAGGGAGGGAGGGGGGTGGAGCACAGATACGCAGTATTTT.

The V gene is TRBV4-3, the J gene TRBJ2-3; maybe TRBD2 (5 bases). This CDR3 spans 15 amino acids. V lost 4 bases to trimming and J lost 0 bases, with 11 bases between them. CDR1 and CDR2 (germline): LGHNA, YSLEER. In nucleotides, the CDR3 is TGCGCCAGCAGCCGAGATACGGGGAGCACAGATACGCAGTATTTT. Protein sequence: CASSRDTGSTDTQYF.

Details on this clonotype: This could be a read error, since a much larger clone is one nucleotide away. V is TRBV6-5 and J is TRBJ2-7, with a tentative D call TRBD2 (5 bases). Looked up from germline, CDR1 is MNHEY and CDR2 is SVGAGI. This CDR3 spans 14 amino acids. Trimming took off 5 bases at V and 4 bases at J, with 15 bases between the two ends. CDR3 nucleotide sequence: TGTGCCAGCAGTCACCGATATGGGAGTTACGAGCAGTACTTC. This gives the protein CASSHRYGSYEQYF.